This T cell receptor (beta chain) is drawn from a study of T-cell memory formation after mild COVID-19. The length of the CDR3 is 13 residues. Trimming took off 6 bases at V and 8 bases at J, with 13 bases between the two ends. Germline V CDR1 and CDR2: MNHNY, SVGAGI (reference sequence). Study-level points and caveats: Some responding clones appeared in pre-infection memory, suggesting cross-reactive memory joined.

A single record per CDR3 protein comes from TCRdb applying MiXCR to the 5' RACE reads. In the table there are 150,000 to 200,000 distinct CDR3 sequences, around a tenth of which are singletons. This clonotype was observed a few times. Antigen specificity is unknown. The genes are TRBV6-6 and TRBJ1-4, with a weak D call TRBD1 (5 bases). This TCR came from a young man who had mild COVID-19 (a few samples of this study predate the infection). Cell type and time point are not known. The sample comprised PBMCs or a T cell subset sorted from them (not recorded which). CDR3 in amino acids: CASRRGFREKLFF. The DNA of the CDR3 is TGTGCCAGCAGACGGGGGTTTCGGGAAAAACTGTTTTTT.